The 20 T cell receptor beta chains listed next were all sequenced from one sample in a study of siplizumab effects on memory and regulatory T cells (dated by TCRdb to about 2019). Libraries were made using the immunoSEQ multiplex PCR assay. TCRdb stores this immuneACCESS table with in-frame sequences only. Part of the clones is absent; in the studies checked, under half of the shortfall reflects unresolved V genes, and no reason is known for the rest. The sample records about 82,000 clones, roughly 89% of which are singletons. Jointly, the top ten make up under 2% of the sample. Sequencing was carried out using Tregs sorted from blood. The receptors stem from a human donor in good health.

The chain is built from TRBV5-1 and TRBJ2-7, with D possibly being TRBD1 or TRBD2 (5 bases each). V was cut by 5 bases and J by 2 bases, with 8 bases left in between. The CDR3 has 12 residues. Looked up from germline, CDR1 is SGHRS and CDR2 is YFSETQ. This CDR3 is CASREGTYEQYF. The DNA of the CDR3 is TGCGCCAGCAGAGAGGGGACCTACGAGCAGTACTTC.

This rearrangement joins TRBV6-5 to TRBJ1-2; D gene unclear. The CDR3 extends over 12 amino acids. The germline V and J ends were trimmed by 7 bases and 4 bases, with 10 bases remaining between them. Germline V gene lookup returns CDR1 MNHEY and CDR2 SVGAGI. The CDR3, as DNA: TGTGCCAGCAAAGAGGTGGGCTATGGCTACACCTTC. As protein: CASKEVGYGYTF.

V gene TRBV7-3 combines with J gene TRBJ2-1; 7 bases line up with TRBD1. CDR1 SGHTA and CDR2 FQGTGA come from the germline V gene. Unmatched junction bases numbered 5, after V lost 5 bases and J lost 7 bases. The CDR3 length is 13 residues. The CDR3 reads CASSPLTGNEQFF. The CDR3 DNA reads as TGTGCCAGCAGCCCCCTGACAGGGAATGAGCAGTTCTTC.

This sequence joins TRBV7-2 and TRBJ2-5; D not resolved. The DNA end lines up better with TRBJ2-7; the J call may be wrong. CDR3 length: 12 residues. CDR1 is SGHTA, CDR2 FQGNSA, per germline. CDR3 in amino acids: CASSLLAYEQYF. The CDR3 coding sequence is TGTGCCAGCAGCCTATTGGCCTACGAGCAGTACTTC.

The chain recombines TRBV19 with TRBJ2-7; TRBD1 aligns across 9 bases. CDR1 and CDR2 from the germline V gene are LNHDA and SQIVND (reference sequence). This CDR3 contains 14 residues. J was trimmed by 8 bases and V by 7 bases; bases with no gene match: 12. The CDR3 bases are TGTGCCAGTACCGAAACCGCGGGACAGGGCCAGCAGTACTTC. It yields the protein CASTETAGQGQQYF. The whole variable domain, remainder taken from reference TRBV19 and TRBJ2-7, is DGGITQSPKYLFRKEGQNVTLSCEQNLNHDAMYWYRQDPGQGLRLIYYSQIVNDFQKGDIAEGYSVSREKKESFPLTVTSAQKNPTAFYLCASTETAGQGQQYFGPGTRLTVT.

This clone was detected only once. This CDR3 reads CASKRGASTDTQYF. Written as DNA, the CDR3 is TGTGCCAGCAAGCGGGGGGCTAGCACAGATACGCAGTATTTT. V gene TRBV7-3 combines with J gene TRBJ2-3; 9 nucleotides agree with TRBD2. The J segment lost 0 bases and the V segment lost 7 bases, leaving 2 bases of the junction unmatched. Germline loops: CDR1 SGHTA, CDR2 FQGTGA. This CDR3 is 14 amino acids long.

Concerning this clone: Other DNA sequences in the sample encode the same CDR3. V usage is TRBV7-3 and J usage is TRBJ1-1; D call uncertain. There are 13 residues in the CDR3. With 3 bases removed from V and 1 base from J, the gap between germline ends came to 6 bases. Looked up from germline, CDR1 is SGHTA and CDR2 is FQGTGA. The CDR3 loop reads CASSLTGNTEAFF. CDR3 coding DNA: TGTGCCAGCAGCTTGACGGGGAACACTGAAGCTTTCTTT.

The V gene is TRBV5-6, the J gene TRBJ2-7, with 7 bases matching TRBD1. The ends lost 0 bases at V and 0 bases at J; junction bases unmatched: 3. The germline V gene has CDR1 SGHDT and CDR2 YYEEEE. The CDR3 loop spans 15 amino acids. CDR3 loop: CASSLGDSSSYEQYF. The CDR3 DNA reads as TGTGCCAGCAGCTTGGGGGACAGCAGCTCCTACGAGCAGTACTTC.

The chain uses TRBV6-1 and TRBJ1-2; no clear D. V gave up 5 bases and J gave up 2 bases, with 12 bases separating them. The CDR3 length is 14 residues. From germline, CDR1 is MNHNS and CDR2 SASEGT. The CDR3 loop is CASSIRGENYGYTF. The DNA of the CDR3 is TGTGCCAGCAGTATTCGCGGCGAGAACTATGGCTACACCTTC.

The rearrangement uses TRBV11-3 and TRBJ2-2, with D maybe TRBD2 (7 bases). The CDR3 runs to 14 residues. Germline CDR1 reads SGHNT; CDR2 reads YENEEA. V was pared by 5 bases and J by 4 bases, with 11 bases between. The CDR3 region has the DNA TGTGCCAGCAGCGAGGGGGGGCCCACCGGGGAGCTGTTTTTT. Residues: CASSEGGPTGELFF.

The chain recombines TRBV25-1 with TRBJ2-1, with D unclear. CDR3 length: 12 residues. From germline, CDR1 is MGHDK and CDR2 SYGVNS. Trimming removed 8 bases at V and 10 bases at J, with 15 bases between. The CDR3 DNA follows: TGTGCCAGCGGTCAGGTCGTCGGGGAGCAGTTCTTC. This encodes CASGQVVGEQFF.

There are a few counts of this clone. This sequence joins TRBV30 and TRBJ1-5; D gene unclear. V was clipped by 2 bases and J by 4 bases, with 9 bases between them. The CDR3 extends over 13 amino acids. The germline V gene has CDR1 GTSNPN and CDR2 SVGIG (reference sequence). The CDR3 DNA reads TGTGCCTGGAGTAGGGCTATGAATCAGCCCCAGCATTTT. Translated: CAWSRAMNQPQHF.

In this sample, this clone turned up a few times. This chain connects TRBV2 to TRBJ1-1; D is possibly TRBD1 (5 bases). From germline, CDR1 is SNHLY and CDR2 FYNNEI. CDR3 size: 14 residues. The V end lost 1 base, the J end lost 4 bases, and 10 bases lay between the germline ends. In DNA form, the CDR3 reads TGTGCCAGCAGTGAAGTGGAGGGGAGCACTGAAGCTTTCTTT. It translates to CASSEVEGSTEAFF.

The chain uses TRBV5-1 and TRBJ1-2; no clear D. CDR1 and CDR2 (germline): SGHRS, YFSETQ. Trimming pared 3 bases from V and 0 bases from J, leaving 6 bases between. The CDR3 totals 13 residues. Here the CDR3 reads CASSSESNYGYTF. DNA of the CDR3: TGCGCCAGCAGCTCTGAATCTAACTATGGCTACACCTTC.

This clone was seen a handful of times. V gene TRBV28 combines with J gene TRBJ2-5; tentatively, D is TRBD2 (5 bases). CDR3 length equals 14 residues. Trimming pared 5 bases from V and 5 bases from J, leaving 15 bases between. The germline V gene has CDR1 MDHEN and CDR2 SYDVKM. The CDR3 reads CASSRGRGSETQYF. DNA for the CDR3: TGTGCCAGCAGTCGGGGTCGAGGATCGGAGACCCAGTACTTC.

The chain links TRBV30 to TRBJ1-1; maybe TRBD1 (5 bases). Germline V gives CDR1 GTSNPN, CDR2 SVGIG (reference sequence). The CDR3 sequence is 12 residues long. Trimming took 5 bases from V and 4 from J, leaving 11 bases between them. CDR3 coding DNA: TGTGCCTGGGGGGACGTAAGCACTGAAGCTTTCTTT. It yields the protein CAWGDVSTEAFF.

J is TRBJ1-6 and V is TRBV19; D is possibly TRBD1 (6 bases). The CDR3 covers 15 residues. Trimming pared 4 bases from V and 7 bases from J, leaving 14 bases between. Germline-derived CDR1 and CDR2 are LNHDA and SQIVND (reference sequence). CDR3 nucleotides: TGTGCCAGTAGTAGGGGAGCAGGACAGAATTCACCCCTCCACTTT. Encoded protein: CASSRGAGQNSPLHF.

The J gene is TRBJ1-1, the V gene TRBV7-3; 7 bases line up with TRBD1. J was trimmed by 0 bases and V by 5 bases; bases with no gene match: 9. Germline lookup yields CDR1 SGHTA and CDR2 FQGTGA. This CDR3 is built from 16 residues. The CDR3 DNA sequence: TGTGCCAGCAGCCTCAGGCCAGGGGGGCTGAACACTGAAGCTTTCTTT. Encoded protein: CASSLRPGGLNTEAFF. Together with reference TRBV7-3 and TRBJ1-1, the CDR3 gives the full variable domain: GAGVSQTPSNKVTEKGKYVELRCDPISGHTALYWYRQSLGQGPEFLIYFQGTGAADDSGLPNDRFFAVRPEGSVSTLKIQRTERGDSAVYLCASSLRPGGLNTEAFFGQGTRLTVV.

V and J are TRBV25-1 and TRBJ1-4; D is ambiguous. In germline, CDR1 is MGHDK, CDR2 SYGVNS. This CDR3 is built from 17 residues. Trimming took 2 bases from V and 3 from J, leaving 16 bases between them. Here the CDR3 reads CASSESRVVPANEKLFF. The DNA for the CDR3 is TGTGCCAGCAGTGAAAGTCGTGTGGTTCCGGCTAATGAAAAACTGTTTTTT.

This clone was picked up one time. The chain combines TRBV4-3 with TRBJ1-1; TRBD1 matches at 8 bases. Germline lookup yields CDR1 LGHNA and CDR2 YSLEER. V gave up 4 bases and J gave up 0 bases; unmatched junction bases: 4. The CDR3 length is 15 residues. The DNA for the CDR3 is TGCGCCAGCAGCCCTCGGACAGGGATGAACACTGAAGCTTTCTTT. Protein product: CASSPRTGMNTEAFF.